This TCR beta chain was observed in a study of blood T cell repertoires in COVID-19. Trimming took 8 bases from V and 0 from J, leaving 23 bases between them. The CDR3 is made up of 18 amino acids. Germline V gene data show CDR1 as MNHEY and CDR2 as SMNVEV (reference sequence). Authors' analysis steps: Estimation of nucleated cell counts was performed using reference gene primer amplification. Some clones are missing from TCRdb's copy, which holds only in-frame ones; the method was immunoSEQ multiplex PCR. The DNA gave D and trimming, while V, J and clone size come from that table. The top ten hold nearly 15% of the sample, which has approximately 150,000 clones, roughly 78% seen once.

This clonotype was sampled from a human donor with acute or convalescent COVID-19. The donor label of this sample is uncertain. The chain recombines TRBV27 with TRBJ1-5; possibly TRBD1 for D (6 bases). The sample taken for sequencing was peripheral blood. The CDR3 here is CASRREGQTGYSNQPQHF. CDR3 coding DNA: TGTGCCAGCCGACGGGAAGGACAGACAGGTTATAGCAATCAGCCCCAGCATTTT.